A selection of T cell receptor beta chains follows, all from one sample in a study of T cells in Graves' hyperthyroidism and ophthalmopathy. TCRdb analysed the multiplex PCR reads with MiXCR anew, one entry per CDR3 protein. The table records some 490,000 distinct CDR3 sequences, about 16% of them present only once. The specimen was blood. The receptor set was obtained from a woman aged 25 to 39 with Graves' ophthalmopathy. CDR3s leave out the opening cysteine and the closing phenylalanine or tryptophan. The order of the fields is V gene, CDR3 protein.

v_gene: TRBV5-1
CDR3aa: ASSRTEFSYEQY

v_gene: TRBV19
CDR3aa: ASSMRTGGSYEQY

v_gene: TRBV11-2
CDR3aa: ANSLDRTRPEAF

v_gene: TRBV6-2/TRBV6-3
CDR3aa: ASSYEVGYQPQH

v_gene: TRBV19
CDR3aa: ASSATDLGSIYRNQPQH

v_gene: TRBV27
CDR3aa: ASSFRADNSPLH

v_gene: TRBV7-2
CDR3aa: ASSLGRGQTQY

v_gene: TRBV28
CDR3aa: AGGESSYEQY

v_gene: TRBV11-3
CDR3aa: ASSFPPHNEQF

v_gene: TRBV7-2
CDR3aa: ASRSSIEQY

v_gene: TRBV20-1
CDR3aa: SARGRSGRTGELF

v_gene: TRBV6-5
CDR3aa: ASSYSRAESSYEQY

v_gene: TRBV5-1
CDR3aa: ASSLNSRGNTEAF

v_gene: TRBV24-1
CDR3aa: ATSDGTSVQETQY

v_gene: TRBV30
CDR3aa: AWSRTGDYEQY

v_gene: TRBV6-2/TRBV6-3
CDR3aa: ASSYGGLAAQY

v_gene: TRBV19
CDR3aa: ASSGVPQGAYSNQPQH

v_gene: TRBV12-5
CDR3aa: ASGLVRNEQF

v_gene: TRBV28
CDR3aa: ASTIAFPYSGANVLT

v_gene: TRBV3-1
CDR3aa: ASSHYRLQNTGELF

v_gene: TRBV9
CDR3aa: ASSPGAYRTSGRLGPEQF

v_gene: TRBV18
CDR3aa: ASSLNRENTEAF

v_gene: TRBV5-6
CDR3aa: ASSSPRGSDTEAF

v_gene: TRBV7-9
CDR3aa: ASSRSGGSFDEQF

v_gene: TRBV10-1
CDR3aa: ASSESIRLETQY

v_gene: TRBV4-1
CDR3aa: ASSQDGGGFNTGELF

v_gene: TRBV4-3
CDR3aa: ASSQDQGAIEKLF

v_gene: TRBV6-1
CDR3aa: ASTQDRVGADEQF

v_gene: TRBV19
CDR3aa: ASSPRGQGGYQPQH

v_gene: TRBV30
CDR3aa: AWAWTSGDPRAQY

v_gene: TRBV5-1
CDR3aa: ASSPGDRERGYGYT

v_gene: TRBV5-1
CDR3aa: ASTAGGLSLSYNEQF

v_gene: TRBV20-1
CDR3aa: SAVAGGYNEQF

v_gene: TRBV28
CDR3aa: ASSSKLAGVPGTQY

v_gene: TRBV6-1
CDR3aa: ASRGQGLYEQY

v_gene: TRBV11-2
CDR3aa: ASSPPSRNEQF

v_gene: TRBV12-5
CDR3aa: ASGSSPNGLGGIAEAF

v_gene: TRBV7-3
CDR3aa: ASSLTGQRTDTQY

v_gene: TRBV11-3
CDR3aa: ASSFVNTGELF

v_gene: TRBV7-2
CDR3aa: ASSSLLTFQGLGTQY

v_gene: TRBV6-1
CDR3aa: ASSRAGGDYNEQF

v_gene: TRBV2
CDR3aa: ASIRGQGMGEQF

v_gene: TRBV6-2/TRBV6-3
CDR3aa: ASSYFGGKNTEAF

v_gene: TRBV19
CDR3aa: ASSTRDRGYNEQF